The T cell receptor (beta chain) described here comes from a study of CD8+ T cells in alopecia areata. In the study overall: Patients in the study were on tofacitinib for 6 to 18 months, then off it for 6 months. Study conclusions and caveats: Higher clonality was seen in lesional scalp than in normal scalp, especially in alopecia totalis/universalis. Against the mouse data, patients shared TCRs less clearly, possibly for HLA reasons.

Per the germline V gene, CDR1 is MGHRA and CDR2 is YSYEKL. The V end was cut by 3 bases, the J end by 2 bases, with 17 bases between. The CDR3 spans 16 residues. After isolation, RNA underwent reverse transcription to generate cDNA as the sequencing template. The protocol was immunoSEQ multiplex PCR, while the TCRdb copy is restricted to in-frame clones and leaves out a portion. The sample yields 55,000 to 75,000 clones, approximately 46% seen once. Alopecia areata patients provided lesional scalp punch biopsies and peripheral blood, both collected for the study. A remark on this clone: Its specificity is unknown.

The source material was CD8+ T cells sorted from blood, sampled at week 0. This clonotype was sampled from a human donor with alopecia areata. The rearrangement links TRBV4-1 to TRBJ2-7; D might be TRBD1 (6 bases). For the CDR3, the DNA is TGCGCCAGCAGCCAGGGTGAGGGACACTCGCCCTACGAGCAGTACTTC. It yields the protein CASSQGEGHSPYEQYF.